What follows describes a single TCR beta chain. This sample is drawn from a study of cytomegalovirus exposure and HLA in healthy donors. The wider study: Genotyping showed approximately 81% of approximately 430 donors falling in the Caucasian-associated ancestry cluster.

The CDR3 has 13 amino acids. Trimming stripped 0 bases from V and 3 bases from J, with 8 bases between. Looked up from germline, CDR1 is SQVTM and CDR2 is ANQGSEA. The PCR used 60 Vbeta and 13 Jbeta primers. The method was immunoSEQ multiplex PCR; TCRdb's version includes in-frame clones alone and lacks a portion of them. The data show some 200,000 clones, with about 80% seen just once and 0.65% held by the top ten. The V gene is TRBV29-1, the J gene TRBJ1-1; no clear D. The clonotype comes from a boy aged 5-17 years in good health and CMV-seronegative. Sequenced input: PBMCs. DNA for the CDR3: TGCAGCGTTGAAGAATCACCGGACACTGAAGCTTTCTTT. Translation gives CSVEESPDTEAFF.